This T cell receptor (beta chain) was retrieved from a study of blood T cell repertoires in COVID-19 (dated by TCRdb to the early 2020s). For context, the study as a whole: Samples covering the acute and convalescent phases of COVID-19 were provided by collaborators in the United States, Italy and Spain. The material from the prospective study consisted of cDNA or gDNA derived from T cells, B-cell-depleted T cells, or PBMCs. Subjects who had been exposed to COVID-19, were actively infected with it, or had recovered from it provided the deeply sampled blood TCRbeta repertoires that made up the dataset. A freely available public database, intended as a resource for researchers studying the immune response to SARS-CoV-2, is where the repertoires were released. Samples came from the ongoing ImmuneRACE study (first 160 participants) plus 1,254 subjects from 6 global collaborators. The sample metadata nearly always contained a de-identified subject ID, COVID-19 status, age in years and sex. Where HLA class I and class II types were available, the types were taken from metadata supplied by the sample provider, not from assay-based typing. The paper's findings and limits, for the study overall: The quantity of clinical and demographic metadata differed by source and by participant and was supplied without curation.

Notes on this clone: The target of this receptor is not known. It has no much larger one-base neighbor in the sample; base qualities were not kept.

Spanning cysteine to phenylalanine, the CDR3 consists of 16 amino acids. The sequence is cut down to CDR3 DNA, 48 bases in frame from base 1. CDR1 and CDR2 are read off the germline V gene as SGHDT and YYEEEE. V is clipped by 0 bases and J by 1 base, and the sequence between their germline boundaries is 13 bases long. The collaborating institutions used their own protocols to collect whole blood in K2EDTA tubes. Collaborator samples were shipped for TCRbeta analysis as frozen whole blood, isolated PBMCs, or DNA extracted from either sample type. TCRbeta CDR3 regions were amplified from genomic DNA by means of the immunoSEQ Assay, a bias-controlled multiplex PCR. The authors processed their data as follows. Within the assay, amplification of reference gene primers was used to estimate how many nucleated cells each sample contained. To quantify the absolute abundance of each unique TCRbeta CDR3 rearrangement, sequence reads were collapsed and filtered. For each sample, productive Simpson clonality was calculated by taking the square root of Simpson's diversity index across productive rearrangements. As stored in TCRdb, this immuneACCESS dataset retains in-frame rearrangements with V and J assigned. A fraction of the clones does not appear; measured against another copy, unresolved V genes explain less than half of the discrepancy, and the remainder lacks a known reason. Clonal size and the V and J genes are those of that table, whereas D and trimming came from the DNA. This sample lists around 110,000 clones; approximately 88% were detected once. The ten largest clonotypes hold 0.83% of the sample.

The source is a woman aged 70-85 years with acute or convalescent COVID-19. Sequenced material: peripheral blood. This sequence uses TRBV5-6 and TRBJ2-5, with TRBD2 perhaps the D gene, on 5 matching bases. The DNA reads TGTGCCAGCAGCTTGGTTTTAGCGAGCGTCCAAGAGACCCAGTACTTC. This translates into CASSLVLASVQETQYF.